The rows below give T cell receptor beta chains drawn from one sample of a study of a mutant IDH1 vaccine in newly diagnosed glioma. TCRdb's copy holds only in-frame clones and misses some; the assay was immunoSEQ multiplex PCR. The data show some 30,000 clones, roughly four fifths seen once. No antigen has been identified for these receptors. The material was PBMCs, obtained from a glioma patient whose treatment included an IDH1 peptide vaccine. The source of these receptors is a man aged 30 to 45 with glioma. Each CDR3 is given with its conserved first and last residue. Fields, in order: V gene, clone size, J gene, CDR3 protein. Size is stated for part of the rows, as once, few or many counts, or as a class when the clone is expanded.

v_gene: TRBV6-1
abundance: .
j_gene: TRBJ1-2
CDR3aa: CASSDSANYGYTF

v_gene: TRBV4-1
abundance: .
j_gene: TRBJ2-5
CDR3aa: CASSGTSGRVETQYF

v_gene: TRBV9
abundance: .
j_gene: TRBJ2-7
CDR3aa: CASSETGRNREQYF

v_gene: TRBV25-1
abundance: .
j_gene: TRBJ1-2
CDR3aa: CASSEQGHYGYTF

v_gene: TRBV5-1
abundance: .
j_gene: TRBJ1-3
CDR3aa: CASSYLPSGGNTIYF

v_gene: TRBV7-9
abundance: .
j_gene: TRBJ1-1
CDR3aa: CASSLGQSNTEAFF

v_gene: TRBV6-5
abundance: .
j_gene: TRBJ1-1
CDR3aa: CASTTQGLNTEAFF

v_gene: TRBV5-1
abundance: .
j_gene: TRBJ1-1
CDR3aa: CASSPGGGPNTEAFF

v_gene: TRBV10-2
abundance: .
j_gene: TRBJ2-1
CDR3aa: CASSEPPTSDKKGNPYNEQFF

v_gene: TRBV27
abundance: .
j_gene: TRBJ1-5
CDR3aa: CASRATGLGNQPQHF

v_gene: TRBV5-4
abundance: .
j_gene: TRBJ2-1
CDR3aa: CASSLGGSSYNEQFF

v_gene: TRBV11-2
abundance: once
j_gene: TRBJ1-2
CDR3aa: CASSLGQGPYYGYTF

v_gene: TRBV20-1
abundance: .
j_gene: TRBJ1-1
CDR3aa: CSARVFTEAFF

v_gene: TRBV6-1
abundance: .
j_gene: TRBJ1-3
CDR3aa: CASSPYIRGGNTIYF

v_gene: TRBV27
abundance: .
j_gene: TRBJ2-7
CDR3aa: CASSYSGDEQYF

v_gene: TRBV27
abundance: .
j_gene: TRBJ2-5
CDR3aa: CASSLSERDQETQYF

v_gene: TRBV7-9
abundance: .
j_gene: TRBJ2-5
CDR3aa: CASSLGLAGEYRTQYF

v_gene: TRBV19
abundance: .
j_gene: TRBJ1-5
CDR3aa: CASSLKTGGAGNQPQHF

v_gene: TRBV5-1
abundance: .
j_gene: TRBJ2-7
CDR3aa: CASSLDLGQDEQYF

v_gene: TRBV7-2
abundance: .
j_gene: TRBJ1-1
CDR3aa: CASSWKVGSEAFF

v_gene: TRBV6-1
abundance: once
j_gene: TRBJ2-7
CDR3aa: CASSGGRLAGSGLYEQYF

v_gene: TRBV18
abundance: .
j_gene: TRBJ1-5
CDR3aa: CASSPNLGGQDQPQHF

v_gene: TRBV19
abundance: .
j_gene: TRBJ1-3
CDR3aa: CASSTSGKGNTIYF

v_gene: TRBV19
abundance: .
j_gene: TRBJ1-1
CDR3aa: CASTPTAGPLNTEAFF

v_gene: TRBV9
abundance: .
j_gene: TRBJ2-3
CDR3aa: CASSVLAGGPPQYF

v_gene: TRBV5-6
abundance: .
j_gene: TRBJ2-5
CDR3aa: CASSIGTRLETQYF

v_gene: TRBV4-1
abundance: .
j_gene: TRBJ2-1
CDR3aa: CASSQFDTSGNNEQFF

v_gene: TRBV7-2
abundance: .
j_gene: TRBJ1-1
CDR3aa: CASSLGAVESEAFF

v_gene: TRBV5-4
abundance: .
j_gene: TRBJ1-2
CDR3aa: CASSLRRQGYYGYTF

v_gene: TRBV2
abundance: few
j_gene: TRBJ1-1
CDR3aa: CASVRAAKGTEAFF

v_gene: TRBV2
abundance: .
j_gene: TRBJ1-1
CDR3aa: CASRDRGLATEAFF

v_gene: TRBV4-1
abundance: .
j_gene: TRBJ2-1
CDR3aa: CASSHPAGTENSYNEQFF

v_gene: TRBV19
abundance: few
j_gene: TRBJ1-1
CDR3aa: CASATGKNTEAFF

v_gene: TRBV6-1
abundance: once
j_gene: TRBJ2-7
CDR3aa: CAISEGLAVPLEQYF

v_gene: TRBV5-1
abundance: .
j_gene: TRBJ2-1
CDR3aa: CASSLLEGNEQFF

v_gene: TRBV4-2
abundance: .
j_gene: TRBJ2-7
CDR3aa: CASSQNRGWSYEQYF

v_gene: TRBV5-1
abundance: .
j_gene: TRBJ2-2
CDR3aa: CASSSPREVNTGELFF

v_gene: TRBV6-6
abundance: few
j_gene: TRBJ1-5
CDR3aa: CASGSGDFQPQHF

v_gene: TRBV2
abundance: .
j_gene: TRBJ2-1
CDR3aa: CASSEWVGAASEQFF

v_gene: TRBV5-1
abundance: .
j_gene: TRBJ2-2
CDR3aa: CASSLPSELAYTGELFF

v_gene: TRBV5-1
abundance: .
j_gene: TRBJ1-5
CDR3aa: CASSLEGGGNQPQHF

v_gene: TRBV15
abundance: few
j_gene: TRBJ1-5
CDR3aa: CATSQSEHQPQHF

v_gene: TRBV5-1
abundance: .
j_gene: TRBJ1-1
CDR3aa: CASSTQGMNTEAFF

v_gene: TRBV27
abundance: .
j_gene: TRBJ2-4
CDR3aa: CASSGQGLPNIQYF

v_gene: TRBV30
abundance: .
j_gene: TRBJ2-7
CDR3aa: CAWSTGNEQYF

v_gene: TRBV5-1
abundance: .
j_gene: TRBJ2-7
CDR3aa: CASSWGWGADSYEQYF

v_gene: TRBV5-4
abundance: .
j_gene: TRBJ2-1
CDR3aa: CASSRRDRGLRNEQFF

v_gene: TRBV5-1
abundance: .
j_gene: TRBJ1-2
CDR3aa: CASSQYRGGDNGYTF

v_gene: TRBV4-1
abundance: .
j_gene: TRBJ1-2
CDR3aa: CASSQGWGALYGYTF

v_gene: TRBV25-1
abundance: medium-sized
j_gene: TRBJ1-2
CDR3aa: CATRTGNYGYTF

v_gene: TRBV10-1
abundance: .
j_gene: TRBJ2-7
CDR3aa: CASSGRTGSYEQYF

v_gene: TRBV6-6
abundance: .
j_gene: TRBJ2-7
CDR3aa: CASSRRDISYEQYF

v_gene: TRBV4-1
abundance: .
j_gene: TRBJ1-2
CDR3aa: CASSPRGDLNYGYTF

v_gene: TRBV13
abundance: .
j_gene: TRBJ2-7
CDR3aa: CASSPQWPGEQYF

v_gene: TRBV10-3
abundance: .
j_gene: TRBJ1-1
CDR3aa: CATANGTVNTEAFF